These 14 T cell receptor beta chains were all obtained from the same sample, sequenced in a study of OX40 agonist ivuxolimab in advanced cancers. TCRdb keeps only in-frame clones here, not all; method: immunoSEQ multiplex PCR. This sample has 60,000 to 75,000 clones, with under 90% found just once. Sequencing was performed on CD4+ or CD8+ T cells sorted from blood, taken in a trial of the OX40 agonist ivuxolimab. These receptors originate from an adult with an advanced solid tumor such as melanoma, head and neck, liver or kidney cancer.

This clone was counted a single time. The gene calls are TRBV30 and TRBJ1-5, with TRBD1 identical over 8 bases. In germline, CDR1 is GTSNPN, CDR2 SVGIG (reference sequence). The V gene end was trimmed by 2 bases and the J gene end by 3 bases; junction bases not matched to a gene: 18. The CDR3 runs 19 residues. The DNA for the CDR3 is TGTGCCTGGAGTTTCAAACTCCTTGGGCCGGGACAGGTCAATCAGCCCCAGCATTTT. Protein sequence: CAWSFKLLGPGQVNQPQHF.

A remark on this clone: The identical CDR3 is also encoded by other nucleotide sequences in the sample. The chain uses TRBV7-9 and TRBJ2-3; no clear D gene. The germline V and J ends were trimmed by 5 bases and 4 bases, with 10 bases remaining between them. In germline, CDR1 is SEHNR, CDR2 FQNEAQ (reference sequence). The CDR3 has 13 residues. The CDR3 DNA is TGTGCCAGCAGCCCCCGTACCGCAGATACGCAGTATTTT. This gives the protein CASSPRTADTQYF.

This chain uses TRBV7-8 with TRBJ1-2; D not certain. The CDR3 is 13 residues long. In germline, CDR1 is SGHVS, CDR2 FQNEAQ. Trimming pared 1 base from V and 8 bases from J, leaving 11 bases between. The CDR3 spells CASSLVREGGYTF. In nucleotides, the CDR3 is TGTGCCAGCAGCTTAGTGAGGGAGGGAGGCTACACCTTC. Complete variable domain (other parts from reference TRBV7-8 and TRBJ1-2): GAGVSQSPRYKVAKRGQDVALRCDPISGHVSLFWYQQALGQGPEFLTYFQNEAQLDKSGLPSDRFFAERPEGSVSTLKIQRTQQEDSAVYLCASSLVREGGYTFGSGTRLTVV.

This chain links TRBV9 with TRBJ2-5; the D gene is possibly TRBD2 (7 bases). The V gene's germline CDR1 is SGDLS and CDR2 YYNGEE. The CDR3 has 15 amino acids. V lost 0 bases to trimming and J lost 7 bases, with 16 bases between them. The CDR3 region is CASSVGPRGGGTQYF. DNA of the CDR3: TGTGCCAGCAGCGTAGGCCCCCGCGGGGGCGGGACCCAGTACTTC. Variable domain in full (rest from reference TRBV9 and TRBJ2-5): DSGVTQTPKHLITATGQRVTLRCSPRSGDLSVYWYQQSLDQGLQFLIQYYNGEERAKGNILERFSAQQFPDLHSELNLSSLELGDSALYFCASSVGPRGGGTQYFGPGTRLLVL.

This rearrangement joins TRBV4-2 to TRBJ1-5; no definite D call. Trimming shortened V by 1 base and J by 2 bases, and 9 bases separated the two germline ends. This CDR3 comprises 15 residues. Germline V gene sequence: CDR1 LGHNA, CDR2 YNFKEQ. CDR3 loop: CASSQGEVGNQPQHF. The CDR3, as DNA: TGTGCCAGCAGCCAAGGCGAAGTAGGCAATCAGCCCCAGCATTTT.

The gene calls are TRBV19 and TRBJ1-4; weak D call: TRBD1 (6 bases). The CDR3 totals 16 residues. V was trimmed by 5 bases and J by 2 bases, leaving 15 bases between them. Germline V lookup: CDR1 LNHDA, CDR2 SQIVND (reference sequence). CDR3 nucleotide sequence: TGTGCCAGTAGTTTGGGGCCAGGGGTGACTAATGAAAAACTGTTTTTT. Amino acid sequence: CASSLGPGVTNEKLFF.

CDR3 sequence: CASRPGGGRTEAFF. CDR3 sequence (DNA): TGTGCCAGCAGGCCCGGGGGGGGTCGGACTGAAGCTTTCTTT. The V and J genes are TRBV2 and TRBJ1-1, with D maybe TRBD1 (5 bases). The CDR3 runs to 14 residues. The V end lost 6 bases, the J end lost 5 bases, and 16 bases lay between the germline ends. The germline V gene has CDR1 SNHLY and CDR2 FYNNEI.

The genes are TRBV2 and TRBJ1-1; tentative D call: TRBD1 (6 bases). The length of the CDR3 is 14 residues. Germline CDR1 and CDR2: SNHLY and FYNNEI. The V end lost 7 bases, the J end lost 3 bases, and 15 bases lay between the germline ends. The CDR3 loop reads CASNLDRGDTEAFF. The CDR3 DNA reads as TGTGCCAGCAATTTGGACAGAGGCGACACTGAAGCTTTCTTT.

This clone has a handful of counts. The CDR3 DNA reads as TGTGCCAGCAGTCTAGGACAGGGCTACGAGCAGTACTTC. Translating it yields CASSLGQGYEQYF. The V call is TRBV2, the J call TRBJ2-7; 8 bases match TRBD1. Trimming at V came to 5 bases and at J to 3 bases, leaving 3 bases not matched to a gene. Germline loops: CDR1 SNHLY, CDR2 FYNNEI. CDR3 length: 13 residues.

The chain employs TRBV29-1 and TRBJ2-5, with D maybe TRBD2 (5 bases). The germline gives CDR1 SQVTM, CDR2 ANQGSEA. The CDR3 extends over 12 amino acids. The V gene lost 7 bases and the J gene lost 5 bases, with 14 bases spanning the gap. The CDR3, as DNA: TGCAGCGCCAGGACTCAAGGGGAGACCCAGTACTTC. As protein: CSARTQGETQYF.

The chain has TRBV6-6 and TRBJ1-2; TRBD1 matches at 11 bases. This CDR3 is built from 15 residues. Trimming at V came to 6 bases and at J to 6 bases, leaving 9 bases not matched to a gene. CDR1 is MNHNY, CDR2 SVGAGI, per germline (reference sequence). CDR3 sequence: CASRGQGARKDGYTF. CDR3 DNA sequence: TGTGCCAGCAGAGGACAGGGGGCGAGGAAAGATGGCTACACCTTC.

Only one count was recorded for this clone. The chain links TRBV5-4 to TRBJ2-5, with 7 bases aligning to TRBD2. Germline CDR1 SGHNT, CDR2 YYREEE (reference sequence). J lost 5 bases, V lost 4 bases, and 2 bases had no gene match. The CDR3 contains 12 residues. CDR3 bases: TGTGCCAGCAGCCGGGACTACGAGACCCAGTACTTC. Encoded protein: CASSRDYETQYF.

This rearrangement joins TRBV7-6 to TRBJ1-1, with a tentative D call TRBD1 (6 bases). The length of the CDR3 is 16 residues. V lost 5 bases and J lost 1, with 17 bases in between. In germline, CDR1 is SGHVS, CDR2 FNYEAQ. Here the CDR3 reads CASSLLGGGANTEAFF. The CDR3 DNA sequence: TGTGCCAGCAGCCTACTCGGCGGGGGGGCGAACACTGAAGCTTTCTTT.

This rearrangement joins TRBV5-4 to TRBJ2-4; 7 bases are shared with TRBD2. This CDR3 comprises 15 residues. Germline V gives CDR1 SGHNT, CDR2 YYREEE (reference sequence). The ends lost 0 bases at V and 3 bases at J; junction bases unmatched: 3. CDR3 bases: TGTGCCAGCAGCTTGGCCACTAGCGACAAAAACATTCAGTACTTC. Translation gives CASSLATSDKNIQYF.